This TCR beta chain was profiled in a study of blood T cell repertoires in COVID-19. V gave up 6 bases and J gave up 0 bases; unmatched junction bases: 1. Germline CDR1 and CDR2: LNHDA and SQIVND (reference sequence). The CDR3 consists of 13 residues. The protocol was immunoSEQ multiplex PCR, while the TCRdb copy is restricted to in-frame clones and leaves out a portion. The sample contains some 390,000 clones, about nine tenths of which appear only once. Sequencing was carried out using peripheral blood. This TCR was recovered from a woman between 35 and 50 years old with COVID-19, enrolled during active disease. The gene calls are TRBV19 and TRBJ1-2; TRBD1 agrees at 7 bases. In nucleotides, the CDR3 is TGTGCCAGTAGGGGACAGACTAACTATGGCTACACCTTC. Its protein product is CASRGQTNYGYTF.